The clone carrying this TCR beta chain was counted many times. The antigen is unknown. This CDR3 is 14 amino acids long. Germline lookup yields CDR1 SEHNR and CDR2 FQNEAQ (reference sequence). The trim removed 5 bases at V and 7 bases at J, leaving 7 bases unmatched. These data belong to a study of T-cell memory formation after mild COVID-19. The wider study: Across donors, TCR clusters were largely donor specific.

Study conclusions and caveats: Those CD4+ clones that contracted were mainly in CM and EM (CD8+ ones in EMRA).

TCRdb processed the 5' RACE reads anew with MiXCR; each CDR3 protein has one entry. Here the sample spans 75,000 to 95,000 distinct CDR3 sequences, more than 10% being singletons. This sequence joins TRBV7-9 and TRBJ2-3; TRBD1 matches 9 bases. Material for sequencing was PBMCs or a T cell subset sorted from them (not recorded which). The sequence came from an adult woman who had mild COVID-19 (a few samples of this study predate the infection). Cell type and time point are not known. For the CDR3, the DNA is TGTGCCAGCAGCATCGACAGGGGGAGAAATACGCAGTATTTT. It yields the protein CASSIDRGRNTQYF.